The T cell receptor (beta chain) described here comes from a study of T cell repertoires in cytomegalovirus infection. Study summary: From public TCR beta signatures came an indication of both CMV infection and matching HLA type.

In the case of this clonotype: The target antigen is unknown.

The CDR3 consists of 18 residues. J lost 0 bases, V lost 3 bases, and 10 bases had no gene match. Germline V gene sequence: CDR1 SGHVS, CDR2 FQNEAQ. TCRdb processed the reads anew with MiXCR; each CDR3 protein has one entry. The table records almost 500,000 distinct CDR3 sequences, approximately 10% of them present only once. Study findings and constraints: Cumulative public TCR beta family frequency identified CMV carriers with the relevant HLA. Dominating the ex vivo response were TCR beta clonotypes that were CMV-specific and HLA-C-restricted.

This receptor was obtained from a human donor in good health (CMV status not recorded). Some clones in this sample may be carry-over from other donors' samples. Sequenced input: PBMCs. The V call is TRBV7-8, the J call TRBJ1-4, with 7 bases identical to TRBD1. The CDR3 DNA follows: TGTGCCAGCAGCTTGAGCCCCCGACAGGGCGCAACTAATGAAAAACTGTTTTTT. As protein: CASSLSPRQGATNEKLFF.